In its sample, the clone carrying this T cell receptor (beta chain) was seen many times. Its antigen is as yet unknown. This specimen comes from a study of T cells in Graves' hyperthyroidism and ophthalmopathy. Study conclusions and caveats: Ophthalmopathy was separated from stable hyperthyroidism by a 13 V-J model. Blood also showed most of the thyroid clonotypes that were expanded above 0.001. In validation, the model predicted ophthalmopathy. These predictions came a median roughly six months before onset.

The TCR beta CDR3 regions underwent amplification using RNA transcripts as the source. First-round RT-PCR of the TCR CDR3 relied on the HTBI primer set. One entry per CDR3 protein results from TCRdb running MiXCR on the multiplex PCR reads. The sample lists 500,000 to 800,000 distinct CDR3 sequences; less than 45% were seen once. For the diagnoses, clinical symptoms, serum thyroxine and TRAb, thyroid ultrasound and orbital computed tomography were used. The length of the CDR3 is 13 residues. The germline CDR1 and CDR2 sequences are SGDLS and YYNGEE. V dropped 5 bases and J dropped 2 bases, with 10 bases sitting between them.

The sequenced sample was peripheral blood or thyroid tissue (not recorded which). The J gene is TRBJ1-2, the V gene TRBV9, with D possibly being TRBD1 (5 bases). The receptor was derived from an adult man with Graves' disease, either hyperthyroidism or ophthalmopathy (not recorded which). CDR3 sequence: CASSASGNYGYTF. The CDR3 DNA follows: TGTGCCAGCAGTGCCTCAGGGAACTATGGCTACACCTTC.